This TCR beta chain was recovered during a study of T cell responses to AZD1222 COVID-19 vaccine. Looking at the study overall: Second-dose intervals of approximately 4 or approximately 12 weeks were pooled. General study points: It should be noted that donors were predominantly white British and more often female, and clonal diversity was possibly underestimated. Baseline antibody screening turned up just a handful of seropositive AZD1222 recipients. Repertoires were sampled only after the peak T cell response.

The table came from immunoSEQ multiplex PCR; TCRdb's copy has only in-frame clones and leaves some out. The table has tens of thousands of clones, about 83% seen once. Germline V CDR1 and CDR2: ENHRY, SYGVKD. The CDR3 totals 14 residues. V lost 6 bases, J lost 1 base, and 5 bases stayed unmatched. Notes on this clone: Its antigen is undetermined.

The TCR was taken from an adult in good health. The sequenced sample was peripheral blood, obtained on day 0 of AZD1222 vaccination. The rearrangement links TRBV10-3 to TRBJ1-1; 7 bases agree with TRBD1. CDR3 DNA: TGTGCCATCAGGGGGACAGCCCAGAACACTGAAGCTTTCTTT. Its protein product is CAIRGTAQNTEAFF.